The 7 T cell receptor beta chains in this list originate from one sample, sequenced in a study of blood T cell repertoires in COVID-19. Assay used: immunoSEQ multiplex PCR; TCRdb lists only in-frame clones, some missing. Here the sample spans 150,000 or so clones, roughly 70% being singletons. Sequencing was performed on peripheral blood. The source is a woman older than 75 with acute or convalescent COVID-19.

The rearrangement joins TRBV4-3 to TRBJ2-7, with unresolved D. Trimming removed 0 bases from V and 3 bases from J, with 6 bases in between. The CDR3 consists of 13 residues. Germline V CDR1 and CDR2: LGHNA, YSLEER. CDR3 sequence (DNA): TGCGCCAGCAGCCAAGAGAGCTTCTACGAGCAGTACTTC. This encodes CASSQESFYEQYF.

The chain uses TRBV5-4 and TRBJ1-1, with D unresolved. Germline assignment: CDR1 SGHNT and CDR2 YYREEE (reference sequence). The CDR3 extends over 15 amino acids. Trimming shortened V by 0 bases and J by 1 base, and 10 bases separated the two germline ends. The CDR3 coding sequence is TGTGCCAGCAGCTTGGGTTCAGATACGAACACTGAAGCTTTCTTT. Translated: CASSLGSDTNTEAFF.

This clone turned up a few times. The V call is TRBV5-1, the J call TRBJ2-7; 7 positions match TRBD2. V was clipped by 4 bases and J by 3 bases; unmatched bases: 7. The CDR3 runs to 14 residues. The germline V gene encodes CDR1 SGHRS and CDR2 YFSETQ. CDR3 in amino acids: CASSRQTGGYEQYF. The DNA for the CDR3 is TGCGCCAGCAGCCGTCAGACGGGGGGCTACGAGCAGTACTTC.

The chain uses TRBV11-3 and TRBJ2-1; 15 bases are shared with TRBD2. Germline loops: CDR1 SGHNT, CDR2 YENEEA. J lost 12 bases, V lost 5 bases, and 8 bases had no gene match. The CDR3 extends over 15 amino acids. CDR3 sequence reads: CASSIGLAGGMGQFF. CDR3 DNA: TGTGCCAGCAGCATCGGACTAGCGGGGGGGATGGGGCAGTTCTTC.

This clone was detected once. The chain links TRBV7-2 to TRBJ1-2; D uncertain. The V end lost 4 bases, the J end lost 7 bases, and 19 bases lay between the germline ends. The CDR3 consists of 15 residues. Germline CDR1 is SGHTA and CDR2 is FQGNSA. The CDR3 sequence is CASSSSASREAGYTF. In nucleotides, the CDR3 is TGTGCCAGCAGCTCTTCGGCCTCCCGGGAGGCTGGCTACACCTTC.

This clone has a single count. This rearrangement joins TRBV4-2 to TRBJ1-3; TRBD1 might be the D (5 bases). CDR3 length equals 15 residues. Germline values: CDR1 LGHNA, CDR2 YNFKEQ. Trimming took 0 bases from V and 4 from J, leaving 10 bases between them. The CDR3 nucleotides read TGTGCCAGCAGCCAAGATCCAGGGTACGGAAACACCATATATTTT. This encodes CASSQDPGYGNTIYF.

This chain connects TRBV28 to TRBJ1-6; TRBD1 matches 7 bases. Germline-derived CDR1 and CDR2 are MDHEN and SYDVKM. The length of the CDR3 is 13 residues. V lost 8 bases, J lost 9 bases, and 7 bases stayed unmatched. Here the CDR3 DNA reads TGTGCCAGCGGACAGGACGTAGGTTCACCCCTCCACTTT. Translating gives CASGQDVGSPLHF.